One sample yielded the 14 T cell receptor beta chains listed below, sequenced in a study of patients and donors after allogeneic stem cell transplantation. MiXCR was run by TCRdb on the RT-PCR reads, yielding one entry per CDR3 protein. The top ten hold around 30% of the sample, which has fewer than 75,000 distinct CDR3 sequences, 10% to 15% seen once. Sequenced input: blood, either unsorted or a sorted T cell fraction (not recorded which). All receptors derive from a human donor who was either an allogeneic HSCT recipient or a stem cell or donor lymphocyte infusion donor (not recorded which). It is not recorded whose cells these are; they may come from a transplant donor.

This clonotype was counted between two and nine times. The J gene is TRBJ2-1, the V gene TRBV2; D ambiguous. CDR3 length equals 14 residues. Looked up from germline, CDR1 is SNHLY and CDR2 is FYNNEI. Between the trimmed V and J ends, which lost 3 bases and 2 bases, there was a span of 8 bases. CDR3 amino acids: CASSDVVTYNEQFF. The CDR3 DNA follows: TGTGCCAGCAGTGATGTCGTCACCTACAATGAGCAGTTCTTC.

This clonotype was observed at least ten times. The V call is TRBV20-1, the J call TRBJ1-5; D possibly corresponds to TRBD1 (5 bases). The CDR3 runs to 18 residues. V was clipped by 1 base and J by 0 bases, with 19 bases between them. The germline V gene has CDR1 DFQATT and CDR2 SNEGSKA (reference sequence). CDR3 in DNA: TGCAGTGCTAGAGTTGCAGGGAGGGACCCTGATAGCAATCAGCCCCAGCATTTT. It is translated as CSARVAGRDPDSNQPQHF.

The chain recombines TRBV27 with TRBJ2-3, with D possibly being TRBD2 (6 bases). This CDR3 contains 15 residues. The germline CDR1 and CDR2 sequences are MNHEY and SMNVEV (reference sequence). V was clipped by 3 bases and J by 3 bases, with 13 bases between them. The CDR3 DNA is TGTGCCAGCAGTTTTGTCAGGGAGGTGACAGATACGCAGTATTTT. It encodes CASSFVREVTDTQYF.

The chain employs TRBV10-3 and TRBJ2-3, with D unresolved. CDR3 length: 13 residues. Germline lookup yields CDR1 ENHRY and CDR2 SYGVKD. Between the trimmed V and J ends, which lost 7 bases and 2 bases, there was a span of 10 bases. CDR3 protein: CAITDKITDTQYF. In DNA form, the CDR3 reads TGTGCCATCACCGACAAAATCACAGATACGCAGTATTTT.

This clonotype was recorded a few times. The CDR3 here is CASSNRTSGSYEQYF. The CDR3 coding sequence is TGCGCCAGCAGCAACCGCACTAGCGGGAGCTACGAGCAGTACTTC. The chain couples TRBV5-1 to TRBJ2-7, with TRBD2 matching 11 bases. Germline V CDR1 and CDR2: SGHRS, YFSETQ. The J segment lost 3 bases and the V segment lost 4 bases, leaving 6 bases of the junction unmatched. The CDR3 is 15 amino acids.

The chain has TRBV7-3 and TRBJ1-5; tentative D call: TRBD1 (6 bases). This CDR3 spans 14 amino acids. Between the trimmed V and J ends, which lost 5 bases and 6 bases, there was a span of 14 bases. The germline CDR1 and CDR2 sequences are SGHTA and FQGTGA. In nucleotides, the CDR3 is TGTGCCAGCAGCCCGGGGGCAGGCTCTCAGCCCCAGCATTTT. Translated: CASSPGAGSQPQHF.

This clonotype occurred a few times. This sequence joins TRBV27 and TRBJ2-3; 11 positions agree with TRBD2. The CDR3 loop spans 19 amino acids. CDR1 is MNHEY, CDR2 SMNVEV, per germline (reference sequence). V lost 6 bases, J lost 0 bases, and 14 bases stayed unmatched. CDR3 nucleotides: TGTGCCAGCAGGGGGCAAACTAGCGGGAGCCCCCGTAGCACAGATACGCAGTATTTT. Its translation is CASRGQTSGSPRSTDTQYF.

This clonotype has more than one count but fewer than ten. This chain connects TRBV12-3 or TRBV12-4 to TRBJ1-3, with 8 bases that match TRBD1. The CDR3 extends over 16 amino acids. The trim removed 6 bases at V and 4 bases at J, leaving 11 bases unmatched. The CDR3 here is CASRIGQGASGNTIYF. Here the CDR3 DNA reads TGTGCCAGCAGGATTGGACAGGGTGCGTCCGGAAACACCATATATTTT.

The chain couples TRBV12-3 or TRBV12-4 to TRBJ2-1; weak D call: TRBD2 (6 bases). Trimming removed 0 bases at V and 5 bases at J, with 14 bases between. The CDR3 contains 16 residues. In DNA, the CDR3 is TGTGCCAGCAGTTTAGCGCCGTGGACTACCAACAATGAGCAGTTCTTC. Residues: CASSLAPWTTNNEQFF.

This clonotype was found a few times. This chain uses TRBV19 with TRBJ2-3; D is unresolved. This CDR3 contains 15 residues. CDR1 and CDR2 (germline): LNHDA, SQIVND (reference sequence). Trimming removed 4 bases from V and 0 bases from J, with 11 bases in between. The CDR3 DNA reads TGTGCCAGTAGTAGGTACAAATCTAGCACAGATACGCAGTATTTT. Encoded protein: CASSRYKSSTDTQYF.

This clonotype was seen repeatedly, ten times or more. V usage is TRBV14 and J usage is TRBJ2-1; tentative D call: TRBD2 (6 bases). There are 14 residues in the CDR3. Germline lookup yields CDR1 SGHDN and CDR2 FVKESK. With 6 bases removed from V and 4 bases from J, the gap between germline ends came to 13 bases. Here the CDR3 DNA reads TGTGCCAGCAGGCCTAGCGCTTCATACAATGAGCAGTTCTTC. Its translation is CASRPSASYNEQFF.

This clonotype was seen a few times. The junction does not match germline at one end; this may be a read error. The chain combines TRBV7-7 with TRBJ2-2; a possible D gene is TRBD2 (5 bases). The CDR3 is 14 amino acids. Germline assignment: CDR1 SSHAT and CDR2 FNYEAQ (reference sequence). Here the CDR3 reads CASSRGFRTGELFF. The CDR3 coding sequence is TGTGCTAGCAGCCGAGGGTTTCGTACCGGGGAGCTGTTTTTT.

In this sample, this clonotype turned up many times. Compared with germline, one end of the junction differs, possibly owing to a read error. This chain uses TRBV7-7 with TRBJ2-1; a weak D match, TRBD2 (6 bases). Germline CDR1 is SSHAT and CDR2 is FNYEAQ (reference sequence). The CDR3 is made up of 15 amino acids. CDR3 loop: CASSIGRDSYNEQFF. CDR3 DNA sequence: TGTGCTAGCAGCATTGGGCGGGACTCCTACAATGAGCAGTTCTTC.

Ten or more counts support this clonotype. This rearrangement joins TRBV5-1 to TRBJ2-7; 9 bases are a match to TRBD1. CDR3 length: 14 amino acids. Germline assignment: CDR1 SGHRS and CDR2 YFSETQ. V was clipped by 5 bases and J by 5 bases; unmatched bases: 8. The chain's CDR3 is CASRTGTGFNEQYF. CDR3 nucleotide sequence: TGCGCCAGCAGAACCGGGACAGGGTTTAACGAGCAGTACTTC.